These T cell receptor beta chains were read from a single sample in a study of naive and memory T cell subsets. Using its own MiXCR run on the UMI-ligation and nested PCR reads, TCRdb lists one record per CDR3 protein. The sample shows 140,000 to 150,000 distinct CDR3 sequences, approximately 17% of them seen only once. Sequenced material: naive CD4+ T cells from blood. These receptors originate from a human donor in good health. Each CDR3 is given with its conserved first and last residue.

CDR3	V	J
CASSLEDRAWGEQYF	TRBV28	TRBJ2-7
CASSLSREPVNGYTF	TRBV28	TRBJ1-2
CASSFSGTGGSPLHF	TRBV7-2	TRBJ1-6
CASSHGEAYEQYF	TRBV7-2	TRBJ2-7
CASSFEGHEQYF	TRBV12-3/TRBV12-4	TRBJ2-7
CASSSSSGGDPEAFF	TRBV18	TRBJ1-1
CASSEPGTNTEAFF	TRBV6-1	TRBJ1-1
CAWSDTANTEAFF	TRBV30	TRBJ1-1
CASSEGGNEQYF	TRBV2	TRBJ2-7
CASSSRNTEAFF	TRBV14	TRBJ1-1
CASSTTSSSTDTQYF	TRBV5-1	TRBJ2-3
CASSYSGAQILTGELFF	TRBV6-5	TRBJ2-2
CASRGRELGGYTF	TRBV6-5	TRBJ1-2
CASSQEKGWEQFF	TRBV4-2	TRBJ2-1
CAATRGGELFF	TRBV6-5	TRBJ2-1
CASTPNWQLEAFF	TRBV12-3/TRBV12-4	TRBJ1-1
CASSFSGTGGNIQYF	TRBV11-2	TRBJ2-4
CASSFGLALIYEQYF	TRBV5-5	TRBJ2-7
CASSPSERQETQYF	TRBV5-1	TRBJ2-5
CASSQDTAEQYF	TRBV4-2	TRBJ2-7
CASSQSRGTDTQYF	TRBV7-2	TRBJ2-3
CAISSGGAGGETQYF	TRBV10-3	TRBJ2-5
CASSPYSTELWINYGYTF	TRBV12-3/TRBV12-4	TRBJ1-2
CASRPLEGVSYEQYF	TRBV28	TRBJ2-7
CASQSRGRSSGANVLTF	TRBV19	TRBJ2-6
CASSLRSWVGELFF	TRBV27	TRBJ2-2
CASSFHILDTQYF	TRBV5-6	TRBJ2-3
CAIRRGLAGGPTRYEQYF	TRBV10-3	TRBJ2-7
CASSEQGNTGELFF	TRBV28	TRBJ2-2
CASSEPRDEQYF	TRBV2	TRBJ2-7
CASSAGTGQREQYF	TRBV25-1	TRBJ2-7
CASSPTGPPRNEQFF	TRBV7-2	TRBJ2-1
CASSPSSGQTYNEQFF	TRBV11-2	TRBJ2-1
CASSSTGVNYGYTF	TRBV12-3/TRBV12-4	TRBJ1-2
CASSFRVTGELFF	TRBV12-3/TRBV12-4	TRBJ2-2